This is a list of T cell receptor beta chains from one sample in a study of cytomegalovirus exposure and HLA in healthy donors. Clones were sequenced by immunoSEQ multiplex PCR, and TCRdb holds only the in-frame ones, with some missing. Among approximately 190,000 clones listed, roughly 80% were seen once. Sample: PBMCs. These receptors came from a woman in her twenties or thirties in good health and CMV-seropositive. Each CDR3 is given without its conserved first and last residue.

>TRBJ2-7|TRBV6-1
ASSEGVLLAYEQY
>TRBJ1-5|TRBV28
ASSSYSNQPQH
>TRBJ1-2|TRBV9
ASSVGTSTGEGYT
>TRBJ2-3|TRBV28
ASTTGLAGADTQY
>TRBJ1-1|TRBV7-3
ASSLGQGTEAF
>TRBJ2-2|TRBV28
ASVRGQGYTGELF
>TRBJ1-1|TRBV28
ASSLQGTNTEAF
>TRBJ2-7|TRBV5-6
ASSLRYEQY
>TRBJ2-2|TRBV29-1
SVDRVNTGELF
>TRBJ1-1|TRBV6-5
ASRSGGSYTEAF
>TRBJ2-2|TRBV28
ASSLGANGELF
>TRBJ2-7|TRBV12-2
ASRLRWERDSYEQY
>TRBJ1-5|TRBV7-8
ASSYGGTSSNQPQH
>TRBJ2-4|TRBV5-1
ASSLGGTSGSTTKNIQY
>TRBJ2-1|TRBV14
ASSPQLDIFPF
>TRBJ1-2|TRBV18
ASSPRQGDGYT
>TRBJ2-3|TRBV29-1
SVSPGALTDTQY
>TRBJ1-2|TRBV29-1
SVERGQGPTNYGYT
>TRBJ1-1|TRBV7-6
ASSSRTGVNTEAF
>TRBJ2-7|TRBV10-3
AITTGGGEQY
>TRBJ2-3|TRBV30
AWSGAADQIGTQY
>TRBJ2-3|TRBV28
ASSATGTTTDTQY
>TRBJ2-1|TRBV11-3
ASSARESLYNEQF
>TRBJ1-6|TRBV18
ASSRFGQGNNSPLH
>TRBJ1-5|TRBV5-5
ASSLASTGNNQPQH
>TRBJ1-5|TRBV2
ASSDLGPHQPQH
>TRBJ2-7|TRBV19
AKTAGFGTYEQY
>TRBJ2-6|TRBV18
ASSRDRRSAGANVLT
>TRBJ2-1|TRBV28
ASAPGLGLISHEQF
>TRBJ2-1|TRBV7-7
ASSLEGLDEQF
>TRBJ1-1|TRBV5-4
ASSLDSRNTEAF
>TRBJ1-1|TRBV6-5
ASSKPQGADTEAF
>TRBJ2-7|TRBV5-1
ASSPLEDGEQY
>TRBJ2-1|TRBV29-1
SARTSGNEQF